These 19 T cell receptor beta chains originate from one sample sequenced in a study of PD-L1 blockade in urothelial cancer. Produced via immunoSEQ multiplex PCR; TCRdb's table is partial and in-frame only. Of some 50,000 clones listed, roughly 89% are singletons. The time point here: pretreatment peripheral blood. Sequencing used PBMCs, obtained around atezolizumab (anti-PD-L1) treatment. These receptors originate from a woman aged 60-75 years with urothelial cancer.

The chain employs TRBV19 and TRBJ1-6; weak D call: TRBD1 (6 bases). This CDR3 region has 15 residues. The V gene's germline CDR1 is LNHDA and CDR2 SQIVND (reference sequence). V gave up 5 bases and J gave up 10 bases, with 18 bases separating them. CDR3 nucleotides: TGTGCCAGTAGTGATCAATCAGGGGATCACTCACCCCTCCACTTT. This codes for CASSDQSGDHSPLHF.

V usage is TRBV11-3 and J usage is TRBJ2-1; D gene ambiguous. CDR1 and CDR2 from the germline V gene are SGHNT and YENEEA. Trimming took off 5 bases at V and 8 bases at J, with 13 bases between the two ends. This CDR3 region has 13 residues. The CDR3 reads CASSLRQRHEQFF. The CDR3 nucleotides are TGTGCCAGCAGCCTGCGTCAGCGCCATGAGCAGTTCTTC.

The chain recombines TRBV5-1 with TRBJ2-2; TRBD1 is a possible D gene (6 bases). V dropped 5 bases and J dropped 1 base, with 9 bases sitting between them. This CDR3 is built from 14 residues. The germline V gene encodes CDR1 SGHRS and CDR2 YFSETQ. CDR3 amino acids: CASRLTGNTGELFF. In nucleotides, the CDR3 is TGCGCCAGCAGGCTGACAGGGAACACCGGGGAGCTGTTTTTT.

V is TRBV7-2 and J is TRBJ2-1; 9 bases match TRBD1. The J segment lost 5 bases and the V segment lost 3 bases, leaving 5 bases of the junction unmatched. Germline V gives CDR1 SGHTA, CDR2 FQGNSA. The length of the CDR3 is 15 residues. The CDR3 DNA sequence: TGTGCCAGCAGCTTTGACAGGGGGGTCAACAATGAGCAGTTCTTC. Encoded protein: CASSFDRGVNNEQFF.

Points on this clone: The junction does not match germline at one end; this may be a read error. V is TRBV7-3 and J is TRBJ1-1, with D unresolved. Per the germline V gene, CDR1 is SGHTA and CDR2 is FQGTGA. The CDR3 contains 8 residues. In nucleotides, the CDR3 is TGTGCCAGCCCTCTTATAATCTTT. This sequence encodes CASPLIIF.

This clone has a handful of counts. V usage is TRBV10-3 and J usage is TRBJ1-6; D not certain. Germline V gene data show CDR1 as ENHRY and CDR2 as SYGVKD. The CDR3 has 16 amino acids. Trimming pared 4 bases from V and 0 bases from J, leaving 10 bases between. CDR3 sequence: CAISVKQDSYNSPLHF. CDR3 coding DNA: TGTGCCATCAGTGTGAAGCAAGACTCCTATAATTCACCCCTCCACTTT.

V gene TRBV7-7 combines with J gene TRBJ2-2; 7 bases align to TRBD2. This CDR3 is built from 17 residues. Germline-derived CDR1 and CDR2 are SSHAT and FNYEAQ (reference sequence). V lost 4 bases, J lost 3 bases, and 11 bases stayed unmatched. The CDR3 nucleotides read TGTGCCAGCAGCTCCTCCTCTAGCGGATACGACACCGGGGAGCTGTTTTTT. Its translation: CASSSSSSGYDTGELFF.

The chain employs TRBV5-4 and TRBJ2-7; possible D gene TRBD1, 6 bases. CDR3 size: 13 residues. Germline assignment: CDR1 SGHNT and CDR2 YYREEE (reference sequence). Trimming left V 3 bases short and J 2 bases short, with 9 bases between. CDR3: CASSSTGAYEQYF. The CDR3 DNA sequence: TGTGCCAGCAGCTCGACAGGTGCCTACGAGCAGTACTTC. The whole variable domain, filled in from reference TRBV5-4 and TRBJ2-7, reads ETGVTQSPTHLIKTRGQQVTLRCSSQSGHNTVSWYQQALGQGPQFIFQYYREEENGRGNFPPRFSGLQFPNYSSELNVNALELDDSALYLCASSSTGAYEQYFGPGTRLTVT.

J is TRBJ1-4 and V is TRBV5-6; 8 bases line up with TRBD1. V was pared by 3 bases and J by 4 bases, with 2 bases of the junction left unmatched. Per germline, CDR1 SGHDT and CDR2 YYEEEE. The length of the CDR3 is 14 residues. The CDR3 bases are TGTGCCAGCAGCTCGGGACAGGTTAATGAAAAACTGTTTTTT. This gives the protein CASSSGQVNEKLFF.

The gene calls are TRBV5-1 and TRBJ2-7, with 11 nucleotides matching TRBD1. Trimming cost V 0 bases and J 5 bases; bases outside gene matches: 13. Germline V gene lookup returns CDR1 SGHRS and CDR2 YFSETQ. The CDR3 is 18 amino acids. Here the CDR3 reads CASSLAPSVGQGADEQYF. In DNA form, the CDR3 reads TGCGCCAGCAGCTTGGCTCCATCCGTCGGACAGGGGGCTGACGAGCAGTACTTC.

The chain uses TRBV5-6 and TRBJ2-1; perhaps TRBD2 as D (5 bases). Germline V gene sequence: CDR1 SGHDT, CDR2 YYEEEE. The V and J ends lost 5 bases and 2 bases respectively, with 14 bases between them. This CDR3 has 15 amino acids. The CDR3 coding sequence is TGTGCCAGCAGTATAGCGCTAAGCGCCTACAATGAGCAGTTCTTC. Its translation is CASSIALSAYNEQFF.

The chain carries TRBV27 and TRBJ2-2; 12 bases match TRBD2. CDR1 and CDR2 (germline): MNHEY, SMNVEV (reference sequence). This CDR3 has 17 amino acids. Germline trimming cut 5 bases from V and 4 bases from J; bases unmatched to any gene: 8. CDR3 region: CASSTPLAGGGTGELFF. CDR3 bases: TGTGCCAGCAGTACCCCACTAGCGGGAGGCGGCACCGGGGAGCTGTTTTTT.

The chain links TRBV7-8 to TRBJ2-1, with 9 bases aligning to TRBD2. Unmatched junction bases numbered 17, after V lost 5 bases and J lost 3 bases. The CDR3 covers 19 residues. Germline CDR1 SGHVS, CDR2 FQNEAQ. Written as DNA, the CDR3 is TGTGCCAGCAGCCCCCTTAAGGTGGCTAGCGGGACCATCTACAATGAGCAGTTCTTC. Protein product: CASSPLKVASGTIYNEQFF.

This chain uses TRBV6-1 with TRBJ2-3; 9 bases fit TRBD1. CDR1 is MNHNS and CDR2 is SASEGT in the germline V gene. This CDR3 has 15 amino acids. V was pared by 4 bases and J by 2 bases, with 4 bases of the junction left unmatched. Here the CDR3 reads CASSGGTGYTDTQYF. CDR3 DNA sequence: TGTGCCAGCAGTGGTGGGACAGGGTACACAGATACGCAGTATTTT.

The CDR3 here is CASRPGFQETQYF. CDR3 nucleotides: TGTGCCAGTAGGCCAGGGTTCCAAGAGACCCAGTACTTC. The chain employs TRBV19 and TRBJ2-5, with D perhaps TRBD1 (5 bases). Germline values: CDR1 LNHDA, CDR2 SQIVND (reference sequence). The CDR3 sequence is 13 residues long. V lost 6 bases and J 1 base, leaving 9 bases between the germline ends.

A word on this clone: The junction differs from germline at one of its ends, possibly a read error. The chain joins TRBV10-3 to TRBJ2-3; no reliable D call. The CDR3 spans 16 residues. Germline CDR1 is ENHRY and CDR2 is SYGVKD. CDR3 sequence (DNA): TGTGCCATCAGAACGACTGGAGCCGATAGCAAAGATACGCAGTATTTT. Protein: CAIRTTGADSKDTQYF.

The CDR3 here is CASSSIYEQYF. CDR3 sequence (DNA): TGCGCCAGCAGCTCCATCTACGAGCAGTACTTC. The chain has TRBV5-1 and TRBJ2-7; D is unclear. The CDR3 is 11 amino acids. Looked up from germline, CDR1 is SGHRS and CDR2 is YFSETQ. V lost 3 bases and J 3 bases, leaving 4 bases between the germline ends.

The chain joins TRBV7-2 to TRBJ1-4, with no clear D. CDR3 length: 14 amino acids. The germline V gene encodes CDR1 SGHTA and CDR2 FQGNSA. Between the trimmed V and J ends, which lost 2 bases and 12 bases, there was a span of 16 bases. The CDR3, as DNA: TGTGCCAGCAGCTTACTGAGACATAGTGTGGAACTGTTTTTT. As protein: CASSLLRHSVELFF. Supplemented by reference TRBV7-2 and TRBJ1-4, the full variable domain reads GAGVSQSPSNKVTEKGKDVELRCDPISGHTALYWYRQSLGQGLEFLIYFQGNSAPDKSGLPSDRFSAERTGGSVSTLTIQRTQQEDSAVYLCASSLLRHSVELFFGSGTQLSVL.

The chain recombines TRBV5-1 with TRBJ2-1; D is unresolved. Germline V gives CDR1 SGHRS, CDR2 YFSETQ. This CDR3 comprises 12 residues. Trimming removed 3 bases at V and 3 bases at J, with 4 bases between. CDR3 region: CASSSHYNEQFF. In nucleotides, the CDR3 is TGCGCCAGCAGCTCCCACTACAATGAGCAGTTCTTC.